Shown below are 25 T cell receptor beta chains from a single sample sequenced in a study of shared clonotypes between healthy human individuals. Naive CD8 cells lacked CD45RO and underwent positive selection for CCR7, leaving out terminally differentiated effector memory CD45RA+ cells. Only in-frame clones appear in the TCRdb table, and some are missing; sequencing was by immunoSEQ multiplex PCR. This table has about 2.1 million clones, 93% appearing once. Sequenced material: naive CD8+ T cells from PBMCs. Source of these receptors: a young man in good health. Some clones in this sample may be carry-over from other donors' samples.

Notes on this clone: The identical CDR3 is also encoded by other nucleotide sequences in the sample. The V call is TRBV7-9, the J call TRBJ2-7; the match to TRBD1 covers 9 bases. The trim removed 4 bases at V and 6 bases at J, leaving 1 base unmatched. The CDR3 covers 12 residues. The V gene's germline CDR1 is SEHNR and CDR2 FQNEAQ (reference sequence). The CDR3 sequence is CASSSDRGEQYF. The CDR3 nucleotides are TGTGCCAGCAGCTCGGACAGGGGCGAGCAGTACTTC.

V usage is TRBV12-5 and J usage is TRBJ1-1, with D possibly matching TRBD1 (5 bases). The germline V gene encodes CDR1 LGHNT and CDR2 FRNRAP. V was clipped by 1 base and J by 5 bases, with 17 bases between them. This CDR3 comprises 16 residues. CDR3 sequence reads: CASGLAGEFGTTEAFF. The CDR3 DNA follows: TGTGCTAGTGGTTTGGCGGGGGAATTCGGAACGACTGAAGCTTTCTTT.

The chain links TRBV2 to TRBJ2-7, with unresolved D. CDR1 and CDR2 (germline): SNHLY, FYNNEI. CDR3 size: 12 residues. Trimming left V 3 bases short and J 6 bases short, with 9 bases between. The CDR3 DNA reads TGTGCCAGCAGTGACCGATCTACCGAGCAGTACTTC. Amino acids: CASSDRSTEQYF.

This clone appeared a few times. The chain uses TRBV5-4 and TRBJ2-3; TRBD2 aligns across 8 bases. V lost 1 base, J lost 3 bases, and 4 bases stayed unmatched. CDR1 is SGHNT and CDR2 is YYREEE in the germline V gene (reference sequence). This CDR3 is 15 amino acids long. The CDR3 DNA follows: TGTGCCAGCAGCTTGAAGCGGGAGATGACAGATACGCAGTATTTT. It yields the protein CASSLKREMTDTQYF.

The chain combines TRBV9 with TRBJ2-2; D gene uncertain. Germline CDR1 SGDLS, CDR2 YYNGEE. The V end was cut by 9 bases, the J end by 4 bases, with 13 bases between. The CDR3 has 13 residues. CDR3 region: CATDGLSTGELFF. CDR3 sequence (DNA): TGTGCCACTGATGGGTTGAGCACCGGGGAGCTGTTTTTT.

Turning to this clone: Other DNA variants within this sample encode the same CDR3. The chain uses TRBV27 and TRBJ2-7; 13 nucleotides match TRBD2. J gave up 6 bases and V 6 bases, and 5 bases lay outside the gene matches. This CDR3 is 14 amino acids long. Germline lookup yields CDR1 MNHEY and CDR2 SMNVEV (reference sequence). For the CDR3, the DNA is TGTGCCAGCAGCGGACTAGCGGGAGTAGGCGAGCAGTACTTC. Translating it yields CASSGLAGVGEQYF.

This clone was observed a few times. The CDR3 loop is CASSASYNEQFF. CDR3 sequence (DNA): TGTGCCAGCAGTGCGTCCTACAATGAGCAGTTCTTC. This sequence joins TRBV6-6 and TRBJ2-1; D is unclear. V lost 5 bases to trimming and J lost 1 base, with 3 bases between them. Germline V lookup: CDR1 MNHNY, CDR2 SVGAGI (reference sequence). This CDR3 contains 12 residues.

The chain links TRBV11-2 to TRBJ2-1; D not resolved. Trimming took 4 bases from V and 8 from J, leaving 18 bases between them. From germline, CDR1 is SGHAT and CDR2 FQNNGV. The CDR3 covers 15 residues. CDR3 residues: CASSSRSLGSDEQFF. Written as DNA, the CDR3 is TGTGCCAGCAGCTCAAGATCCCTTGGGTCGGATGAGCAGTTCTTC. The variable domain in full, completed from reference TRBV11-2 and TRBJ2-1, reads EAGVAQSPRYKIIEKRQSVAFWCNPISGHATLYWYQQILGQGPKLLIQFQNNGVVDDSQLPKDRFSAERLKGVDSTLKIQPAKLEDSAVYLCASSSRSLGSDEQFFGPGTRLTVL.

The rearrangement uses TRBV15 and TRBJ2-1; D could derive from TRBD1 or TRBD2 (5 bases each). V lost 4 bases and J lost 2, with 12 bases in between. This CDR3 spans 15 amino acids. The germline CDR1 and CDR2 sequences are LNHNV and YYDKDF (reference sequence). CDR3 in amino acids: CATSISGRAYNEQFF. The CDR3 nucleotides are TGTGCCACCAGCATCTCAGGGCGGGCCTACAATGAGCAGTTCTTC.

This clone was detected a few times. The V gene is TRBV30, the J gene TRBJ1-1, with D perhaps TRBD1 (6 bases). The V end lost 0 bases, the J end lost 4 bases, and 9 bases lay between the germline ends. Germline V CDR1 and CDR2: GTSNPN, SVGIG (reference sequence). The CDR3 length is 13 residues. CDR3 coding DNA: TGTGCCTGGAGTGTTGGGGGGGCCACTGAAGCTTTCTTT. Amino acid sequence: CAWSVGGATEAFF.

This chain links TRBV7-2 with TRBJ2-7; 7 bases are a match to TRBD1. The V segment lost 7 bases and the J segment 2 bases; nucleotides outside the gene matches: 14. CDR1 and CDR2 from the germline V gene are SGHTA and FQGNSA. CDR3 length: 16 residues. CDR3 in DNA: TGTGCCAGCAATTCCCCCCGGGACAGCCTAACCTACGAGCAGTACTTC. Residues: CASNSPRDSLTYEQYF. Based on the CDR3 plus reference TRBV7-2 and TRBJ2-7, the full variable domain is GAGVSQSPSNKVTEKGKDVELRCDPISGHTALYWYRQSLGQGLEFLIYFQGNSAPDKSGLPSDRFSAERTGGSVSTLTIQRTQQEDSAVYLCASNSPRDSLTYEQYFGPGTRLTVT.

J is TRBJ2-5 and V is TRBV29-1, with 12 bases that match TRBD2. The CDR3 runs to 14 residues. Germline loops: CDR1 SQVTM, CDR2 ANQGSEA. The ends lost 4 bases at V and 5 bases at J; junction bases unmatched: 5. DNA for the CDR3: TGCAGCGTTGCTAGCGGGAGGGCCGGGGAGACCCAGTACTTC. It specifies CSVASGRAGETQYF. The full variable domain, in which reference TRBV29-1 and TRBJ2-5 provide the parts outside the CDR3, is SAVISQKPSRDICQRGTSLTIQCQVDSQVTMMFWYRQQPGQSLTLIATANQGSEATYESGFVIDKFPISRPNLTFSTLTVSNMSPEDSSIYLCSVASGRAGETQYFGPGTRLLVL.

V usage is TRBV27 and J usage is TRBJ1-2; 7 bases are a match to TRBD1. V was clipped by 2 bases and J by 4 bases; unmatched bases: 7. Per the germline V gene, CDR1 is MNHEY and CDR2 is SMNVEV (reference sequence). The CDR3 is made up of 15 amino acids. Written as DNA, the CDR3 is TGTGCCAGCAGTTTAGGGGGAGGGGGCGTCTATGGCTACACCTTC. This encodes CASSLGGGGVYGYTF.

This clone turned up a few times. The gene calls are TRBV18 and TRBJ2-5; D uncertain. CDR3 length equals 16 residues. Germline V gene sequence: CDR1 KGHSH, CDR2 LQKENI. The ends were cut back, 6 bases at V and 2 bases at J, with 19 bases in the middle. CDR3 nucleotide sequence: TGTGCCAGCTCCGATTCCCTTAGCCGGCAACAAGAGACCCAGTACTTC. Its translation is CASSDSLSRQQETQYF.

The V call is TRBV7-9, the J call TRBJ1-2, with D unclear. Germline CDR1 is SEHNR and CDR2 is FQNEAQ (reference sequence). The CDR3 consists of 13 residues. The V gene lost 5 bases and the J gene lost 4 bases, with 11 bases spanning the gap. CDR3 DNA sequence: TGTGCCAGCAGCCCCGACACTACCTATGGCTACACCTTC. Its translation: CASSPDTTYGYTF.

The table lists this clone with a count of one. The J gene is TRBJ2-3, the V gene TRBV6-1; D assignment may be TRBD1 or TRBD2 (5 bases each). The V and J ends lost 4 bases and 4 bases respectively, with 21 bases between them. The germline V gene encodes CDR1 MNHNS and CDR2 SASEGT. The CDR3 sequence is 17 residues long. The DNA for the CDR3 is TGTGCCAGCAGTGGCGCCGAGGCATGGTTGGGGGCAGATACGCAGTATTTT. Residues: CASSGAEAWLGADTQYF.

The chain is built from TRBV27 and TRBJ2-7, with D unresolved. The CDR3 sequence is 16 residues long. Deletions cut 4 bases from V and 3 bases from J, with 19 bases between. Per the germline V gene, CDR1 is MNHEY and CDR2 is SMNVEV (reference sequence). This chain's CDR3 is CASSSFRNPMFYEQYF. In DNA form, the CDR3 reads TGTGCCAGCAGTTCATTCAGAAATCCAATGTTCTACGAGCAGTACTTC.

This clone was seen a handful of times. The DNA of the CDR3 is TGCAGCGGGGGGCTCGGGGAAAAACTGTTTTTT. This encodes CSGGLGEKLFF. The J gene is TRBJ1-4, the V gene TRBV29-1; tentative D call: TRBD1 (6 bases). The germline V gene encodes CDR1 SQVTM and CDR2 ANQGSEA. V was trimmed by 7 bases and J by 8 bases, leaving 11 bases between them. This CDR3 has 11 amino acids.

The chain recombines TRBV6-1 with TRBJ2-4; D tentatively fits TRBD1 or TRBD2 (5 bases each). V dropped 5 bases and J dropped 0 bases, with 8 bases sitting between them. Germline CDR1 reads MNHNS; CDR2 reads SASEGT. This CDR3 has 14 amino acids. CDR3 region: CASSRDLAKNIQYF. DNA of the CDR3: TGTGCCAGCAGTAGGGACCTAGCCAAAAACATTCAGTACTTC.

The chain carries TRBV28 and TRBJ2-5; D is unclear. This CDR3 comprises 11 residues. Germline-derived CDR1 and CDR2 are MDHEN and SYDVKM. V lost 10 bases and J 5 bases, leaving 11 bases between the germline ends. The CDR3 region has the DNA TGTGCCAACCTCTGGCGGGAGACCCAGTACTTC. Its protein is CANLWRETQYF.

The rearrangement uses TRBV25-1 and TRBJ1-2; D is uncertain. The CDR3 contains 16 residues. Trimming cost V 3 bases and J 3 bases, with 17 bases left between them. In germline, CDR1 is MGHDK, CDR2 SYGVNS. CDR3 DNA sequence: TGTGCCAGCAGTGATACTTACGCGAGGGTTGACTATGGCTACACCTTC. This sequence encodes CASSDTYARVDYGYTF.

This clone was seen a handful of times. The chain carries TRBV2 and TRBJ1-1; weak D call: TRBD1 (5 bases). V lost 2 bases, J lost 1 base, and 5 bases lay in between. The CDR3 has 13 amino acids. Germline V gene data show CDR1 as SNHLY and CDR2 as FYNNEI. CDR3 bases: TGTGCCAGCAGTGAAAGGGGGAACACTGAAGCTTTCTTT. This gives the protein CASSERGNTEAFF.

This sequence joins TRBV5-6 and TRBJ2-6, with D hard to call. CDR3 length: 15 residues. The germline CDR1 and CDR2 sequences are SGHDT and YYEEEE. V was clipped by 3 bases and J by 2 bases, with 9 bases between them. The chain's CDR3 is CASSYPRAGANVLTF. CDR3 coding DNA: TGTGCCAGCAGCTACCCCAGAGCTGGGGCCAACGTCCTGACTTTC.

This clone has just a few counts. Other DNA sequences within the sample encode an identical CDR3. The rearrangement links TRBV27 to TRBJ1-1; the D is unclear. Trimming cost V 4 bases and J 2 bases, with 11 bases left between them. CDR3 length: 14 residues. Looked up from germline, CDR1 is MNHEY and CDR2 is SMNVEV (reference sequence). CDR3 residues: CASSSRTVNTEAFF. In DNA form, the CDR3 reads TGTGCCAGCAGTTCCCGGACGGTCAACACTGAAGCTTTCTTT.

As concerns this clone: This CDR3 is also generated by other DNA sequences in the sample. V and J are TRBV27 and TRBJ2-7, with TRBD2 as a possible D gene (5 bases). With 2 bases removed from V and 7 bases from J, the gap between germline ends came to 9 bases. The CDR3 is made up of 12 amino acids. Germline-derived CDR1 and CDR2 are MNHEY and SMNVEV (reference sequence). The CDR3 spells CASSLLRGEQYF. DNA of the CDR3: TGTGCCAGCAGTTTACTACGGGGTGAGCAGTACTTC.